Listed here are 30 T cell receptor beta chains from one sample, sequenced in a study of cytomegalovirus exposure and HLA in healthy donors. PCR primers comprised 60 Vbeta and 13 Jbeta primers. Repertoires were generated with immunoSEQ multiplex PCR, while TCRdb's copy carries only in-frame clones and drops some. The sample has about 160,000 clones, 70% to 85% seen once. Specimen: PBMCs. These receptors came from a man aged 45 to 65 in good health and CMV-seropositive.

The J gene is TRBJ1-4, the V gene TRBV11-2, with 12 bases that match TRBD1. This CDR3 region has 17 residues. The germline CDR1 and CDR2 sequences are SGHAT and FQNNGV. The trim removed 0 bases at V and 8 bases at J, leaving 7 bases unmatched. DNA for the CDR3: TGTGCCAGCAGCTTAGAGGGGACAGGGGGCGTAAGGGAAAAACTGTTTTTT. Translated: CASSLEGTGGVREKLFF.

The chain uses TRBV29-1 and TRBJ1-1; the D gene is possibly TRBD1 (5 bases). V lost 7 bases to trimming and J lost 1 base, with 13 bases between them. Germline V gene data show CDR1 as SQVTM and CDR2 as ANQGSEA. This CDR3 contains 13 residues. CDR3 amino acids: CSAVDSRNTEAFF. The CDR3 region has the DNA TGCAGCGCCGTCGACAGCAGGAACACTGAAGCTTTCTTT.

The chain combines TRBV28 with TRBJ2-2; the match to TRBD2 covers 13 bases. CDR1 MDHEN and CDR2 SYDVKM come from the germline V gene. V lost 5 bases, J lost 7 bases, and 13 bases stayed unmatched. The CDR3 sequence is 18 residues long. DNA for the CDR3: TGTGCCAGCAGTCCCGGGACTAGCGGGGTCCTCGGGGTCGGGGAGCTGTTTTTT. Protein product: CASSPGTSGVLGVGELFF.

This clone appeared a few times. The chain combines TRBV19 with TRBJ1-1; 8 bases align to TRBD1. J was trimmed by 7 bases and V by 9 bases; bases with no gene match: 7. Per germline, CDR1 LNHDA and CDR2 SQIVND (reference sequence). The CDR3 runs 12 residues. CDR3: CASRDRTDEAFF. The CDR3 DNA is TGTGCCAGCCGGGACAGGACCGATGAAGCTTTCTTT.

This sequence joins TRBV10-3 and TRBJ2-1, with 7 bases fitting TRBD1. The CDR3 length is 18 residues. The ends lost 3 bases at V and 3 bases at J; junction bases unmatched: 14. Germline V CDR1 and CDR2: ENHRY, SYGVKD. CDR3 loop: CAISEMGQTHKGYNEQFF. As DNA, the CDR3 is TGTGCCATCAGTGAAATGGGACAGACCCATAAGGGCTACAATGAGCAGTTCTTC.

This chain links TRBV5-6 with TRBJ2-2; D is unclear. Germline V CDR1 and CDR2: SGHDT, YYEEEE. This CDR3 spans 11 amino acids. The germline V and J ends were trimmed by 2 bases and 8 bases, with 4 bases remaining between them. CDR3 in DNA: TGTGCCAGCAGCTTTATAGGGGAGCTGTTTTTT. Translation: CASSFIGELFF.

This CDR3 is CAWNPGGSYEQYF. Written as DNA, the CDR3 is TGTGCCTGGAACCCAGGGGGATCCTACGAGCAGTACTTC. V gene TRBV30 combines with J gene TRBJ2-7; the match to TRBD1 covers 7 bases. In germline, CDR1 is GTSNPN, CDR2 SVGIG (reference sequence). With V trimmed by 4 bases and J by 1 base, 4 bases remained unmatched. This CDR3 spans 13 amino acids.

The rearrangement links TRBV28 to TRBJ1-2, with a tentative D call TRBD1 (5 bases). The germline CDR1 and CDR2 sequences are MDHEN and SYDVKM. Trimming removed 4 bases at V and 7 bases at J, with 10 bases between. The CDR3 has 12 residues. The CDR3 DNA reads TGTGCCAGCAGTTGGGTAGGGGTTGGCTACACCTTC. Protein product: CASSWVGVGYTF.

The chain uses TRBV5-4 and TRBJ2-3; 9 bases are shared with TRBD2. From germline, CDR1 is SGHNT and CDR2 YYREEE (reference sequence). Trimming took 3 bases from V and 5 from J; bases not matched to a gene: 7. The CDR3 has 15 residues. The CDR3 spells CASSSSGSGGDTQYF. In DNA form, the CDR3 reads TGTGCCAGCAGCTCCAGTGGTAGCGGGGGAGATACGCAGTATTTT.

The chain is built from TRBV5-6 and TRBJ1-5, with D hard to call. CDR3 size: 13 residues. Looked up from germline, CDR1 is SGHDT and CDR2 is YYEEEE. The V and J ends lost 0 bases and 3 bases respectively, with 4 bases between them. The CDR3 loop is CASSLGANQPQHF. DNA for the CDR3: TGTGCCAGCAGCTTGGGGGCCAATCAGCCCCAGCATTTT.

The CDR3 protein is CASSLGGLAGVEQFF. The DNA for the CDR3 is TGTGCCAGCAGCTTAGGGGGACTAGCGGGGGTTGAGCAGTTCTTC. The rearrangement uses TRBV7-9 and TRBJ2-1; 14 positions agree with TRBD2. Germline-derived CDR1 and CDR2 are SEHNR and FQNEAQ (reference sequence). Losses at the gene ends were 1 base for V and 9 bases for J; bases not matched to a gene: 2. This CDR3 comprises 15 residues.

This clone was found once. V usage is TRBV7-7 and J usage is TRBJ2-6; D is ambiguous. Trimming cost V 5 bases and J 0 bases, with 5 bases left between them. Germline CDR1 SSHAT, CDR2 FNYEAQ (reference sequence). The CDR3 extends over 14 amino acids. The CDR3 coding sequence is TGTGCCAGCAGCCGGAGCTCTGGGGCCAACGTCCTGACTTTC. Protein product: CASSRSSGANVLTF.

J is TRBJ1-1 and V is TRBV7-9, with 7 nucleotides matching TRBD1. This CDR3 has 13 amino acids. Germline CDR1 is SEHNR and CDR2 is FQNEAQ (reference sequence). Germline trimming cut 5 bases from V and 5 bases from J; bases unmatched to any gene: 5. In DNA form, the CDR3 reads TGTGCCAGCAGCCAGGACAGGTGGACTGAAGCTTTCTTT. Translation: CASSQDRWTEAFF.

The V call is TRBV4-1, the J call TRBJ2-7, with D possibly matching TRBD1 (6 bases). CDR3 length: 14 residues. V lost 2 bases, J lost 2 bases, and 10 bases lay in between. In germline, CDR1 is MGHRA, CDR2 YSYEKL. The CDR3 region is CASSQPQGTYEQYF. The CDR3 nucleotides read TGCGCCAGCAGCCAACCACAGGGAACCTACGAGCAGTACTTC.

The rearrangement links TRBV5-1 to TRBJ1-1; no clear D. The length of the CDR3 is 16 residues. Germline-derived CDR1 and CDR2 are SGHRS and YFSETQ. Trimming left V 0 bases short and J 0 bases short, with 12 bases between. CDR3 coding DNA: TGCGCCAGCAGCTTGGGAGGAGGGTCCATGAACACTGAAGCTTTCTTT. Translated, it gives CASSLGGGSMNTEAFF.

The CDR3 region is CASSLAGDGGELFF. The CDR3 DNA is TGCGCCAGCAGCTTGGCAGGGGATGGTGGGGAGCTGTTTTTT. The chain carries TRBV5-1 and TRBJ2-2; D perhaps matches TRBD1 (6 bases). The CDR3 totals 14 residues. The germline gives CDR1 SGHRS, CDR2 YFSETQ. Trimming took 0 bases from V and 8 from J, leaving 11 bases between them.

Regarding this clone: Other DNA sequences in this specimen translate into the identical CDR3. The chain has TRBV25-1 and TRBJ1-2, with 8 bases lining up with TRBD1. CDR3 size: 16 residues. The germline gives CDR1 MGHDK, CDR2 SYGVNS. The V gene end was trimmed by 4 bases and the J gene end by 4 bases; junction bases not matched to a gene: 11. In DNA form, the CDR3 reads TGTGCCAGCAGTGTCCCTCGACCAGGACAGGGCTATGGCTACACCTTC. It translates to CASSVPRPGQGYGYTF.

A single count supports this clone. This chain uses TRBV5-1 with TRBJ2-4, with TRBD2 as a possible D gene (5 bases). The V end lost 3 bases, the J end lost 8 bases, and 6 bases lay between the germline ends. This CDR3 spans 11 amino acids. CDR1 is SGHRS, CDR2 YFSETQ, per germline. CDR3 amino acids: CASSSGYIQYF. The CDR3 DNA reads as TGCGCCAGCAGCTCGGGGTACATTCAGTACTTC.

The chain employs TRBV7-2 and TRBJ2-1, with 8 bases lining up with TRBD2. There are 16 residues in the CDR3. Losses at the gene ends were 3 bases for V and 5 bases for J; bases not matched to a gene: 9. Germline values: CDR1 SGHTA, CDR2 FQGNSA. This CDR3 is CASSFSGGLRHNEQFF. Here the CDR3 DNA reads TGTGCCAGCAGCTTTTCGGGGGGGCTAAGGCACAATGAGCAGTTCTTC.

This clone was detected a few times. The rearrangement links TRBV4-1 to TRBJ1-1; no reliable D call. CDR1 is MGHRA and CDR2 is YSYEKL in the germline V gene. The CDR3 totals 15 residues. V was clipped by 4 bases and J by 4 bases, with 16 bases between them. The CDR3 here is CASSPHPDRGTEAFF. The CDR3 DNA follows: TGCGCCAGCAGCCCCCACCCAGACCGGGGCACTGAAGCTTTCTTT.

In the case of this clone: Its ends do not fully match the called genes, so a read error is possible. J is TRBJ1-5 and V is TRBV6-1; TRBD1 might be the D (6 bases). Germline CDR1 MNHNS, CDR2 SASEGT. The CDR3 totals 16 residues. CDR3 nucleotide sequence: TGTGCCAGCAGGGAAGGGACACTGAACCGCAATCAGCCCCAGCATTTT. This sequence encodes CASREGTLNRNQPQHF.

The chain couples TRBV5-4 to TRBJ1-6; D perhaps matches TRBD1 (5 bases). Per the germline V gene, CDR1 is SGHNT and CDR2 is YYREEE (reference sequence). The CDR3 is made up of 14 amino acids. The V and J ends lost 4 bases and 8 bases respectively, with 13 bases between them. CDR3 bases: TGTGCCAGCAGCCACGCCGACAGTGATTCACCCCTCCACTTT. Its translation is CASSHADSDSPLHF.

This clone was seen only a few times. In DNA form, the CDR3 reads TGTGCCAGCAGGCGGCAGCAGAACACCGGGGAGCTGTTTTTT. This codes for CASRRQQNTGELFF. The chain links TRBV7-9 to TRBJ2-2, with no clear D. Germline CDR1 reads SEHNR; CDR2 reads FQNEAQ (reference sequence). There are 14 residues in the CDR3. V lost 6 bases and J 1 base, leaving 9 bases between the germline ends.

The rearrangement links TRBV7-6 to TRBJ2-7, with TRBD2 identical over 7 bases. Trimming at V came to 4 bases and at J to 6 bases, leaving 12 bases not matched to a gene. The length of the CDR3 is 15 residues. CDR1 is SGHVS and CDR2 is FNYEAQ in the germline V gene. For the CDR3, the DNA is TGTGCCAGCAGCTACGGGTCCCGGGGCGGGGGCGAGCAGTACTTC. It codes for CASSYGSRGGGEQYF.

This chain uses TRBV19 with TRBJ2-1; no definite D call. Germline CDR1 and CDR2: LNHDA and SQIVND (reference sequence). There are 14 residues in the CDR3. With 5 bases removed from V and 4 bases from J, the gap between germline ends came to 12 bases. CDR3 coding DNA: TGTGCCAGTAGTCCCTCCCCTAGTTACAATGAGCAGTTCTTC. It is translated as CASSPSPSYNEQFF.

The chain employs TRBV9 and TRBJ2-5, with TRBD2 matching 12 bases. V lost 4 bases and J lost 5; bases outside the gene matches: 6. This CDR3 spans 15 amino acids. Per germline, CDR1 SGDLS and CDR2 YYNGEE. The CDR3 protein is CASSLHGTSGETQYF. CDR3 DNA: TGTGCCAGCAGCCTTCACGGGACTAGCGGGGAGACCCAGTACTTC.

CDR3 sequence (DNA): TGTGCCAGCAGCTTGCAACAGGGTGCTGGTGGGGAGCTGTTTTTT. As protein: CASSLQQGAGGELFF. The rearrangement links TRBV5-5 to TRBJ2-2, with a possible D match to TRBD1 (6 bases). The CDR3 has 15 amino acids. V lost 1 base and J lost 8, with 15 bases in between. Germline V CDR1 and CDR2: SGHKS, YYEKEE (reference sequence).

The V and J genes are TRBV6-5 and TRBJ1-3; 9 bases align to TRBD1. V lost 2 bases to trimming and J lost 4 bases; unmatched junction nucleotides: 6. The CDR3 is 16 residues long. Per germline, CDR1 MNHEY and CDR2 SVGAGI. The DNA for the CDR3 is TGTGCCAGCAGTTACGCCGGGACAGGGTTAGGAAACACCATATATTTT. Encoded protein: CASSYAGTGLGNTIYF.

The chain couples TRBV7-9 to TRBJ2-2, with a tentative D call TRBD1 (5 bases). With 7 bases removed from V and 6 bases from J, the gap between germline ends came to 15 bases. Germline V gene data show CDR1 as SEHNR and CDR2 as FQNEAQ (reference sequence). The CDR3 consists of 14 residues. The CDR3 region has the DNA TGTGCCAGCACCCGTGGGGCCGGTTCCGGGGAGCTGTTTTTT. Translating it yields CASTRGAGSGELFF.

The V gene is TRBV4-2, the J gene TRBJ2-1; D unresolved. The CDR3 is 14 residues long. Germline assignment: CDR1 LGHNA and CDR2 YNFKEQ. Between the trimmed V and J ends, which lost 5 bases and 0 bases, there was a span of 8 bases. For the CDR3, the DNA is TGTGCCAGCAGCGACTTAAGCTCCTACAATGAGCAGTTCTTC. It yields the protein CASSDLSSYNEQFF.